These T cell receptor beta chains were read from a single sample in a study of human T cells and chemical hapten exposure. MiXCR was run by TCRdb on the RACE reads, yielding one entry per CDR3 protein. The sample includes more than 30,000 distinct CDR3 sequences, around 6.5% of them seen just once. Material: whole blood, obtained in connection with sensitization to the hapten diphenylcyclopropenone (DPC). These receptors all stem from a woman younger than 45 with alopecia areata. Some clones in this sample may be carry-over from other donors' samples. Each CDR3 is given with its conserved first and last residue. The D gene is left open where the match is weak. Some rows mark clone size as missing; the rest say once, few, many or name a class of expanded clone.

NA	TRBV11-3	TRBJ2-2	14	many	TGTGCCAGCAGCCCCTACCTGAACACCGGGGAGCTGTTTTTT	CASSPYLNTGELFF
NA	TRBV7-2	TRBJ1-1	12	many	TGTGCCAGCAGCTTAGGTTCCACTGAAGCTTTCTTT	CASSLGSTEAFF
TRBD1	TRBV4-3	TRBJ1-4	14	many	TGCGCCAGCAGCCAGGAAGGAACAGGGGGCCGACTGTTTTTT	CASSQEGTGGRLFF
TRBD1	TRBV6-2/TRBV6-3	TRBJ1-5	16	many	TGTGCCAGCAGCCAGACGACAGGGTACCGCAATCAGCCCCAGCATTTT	CASSQTTGYRNQPQHF
NA	TRBV4-2	TRBJ1-6	16	many	TGTGCCAGCAGCCAAGAACGGGGGGCAAGGTCTTCACCCCTCCACTTT	CASSQERGARSSPLHF
NA	TRBV18	TRBJ2-5	15	few	TGTGCCAGCTCCAATGGCAGGGTAGTACAAGAGACCCAGTACTTC	CASSNGRVVQETQYF
NA	TRBV15	TRBJ2-1	15	few	TGTGCCACCAGCCCAGTCCGACGATCCTACAATGAGCAGTTCTTC	CATSPVRRSYNEQFF
NA	TRBV25-1	TRBJ1-6	14	few	TGTGCCAGCAGCCCTAGCATCTCTAATTCACCCCTCCACTTT	CASSPSISNSPLHF
NA	TRBV6-5	TRBJ1-1	14	NA	TGTGCCAGCACCTCCGCGTCCATGAACACTGAAGCTTTCTTT	CASTSASMNTEAFF
NA	TRBV4-2	TRBJ1-1	14	many	TGTGCCAGCAGCCAAGATCGGGGTTTAGCTGAAGCTTTCTTT	CASSQDRGLAEAFF
TRBD1	TRBV5-1	TRBJ2-7	14	NA	TGCGCCAGCAGCTCAAAAGGACAGGCTTACGAGCAGTACTTC	CASSSKGQAYEQYF
NA	TRBV15	TRBJ2-3	13	NA	TGTGCCACCAGCAGCAGCCGCACAGATACGCAGTATTTT	CATSSSRTDTQYF
NA	TRBV20-1	TRBJ2-3	16	few	TGCAGTGCTGGTAGCCGACAGACCACTAGCACAGATACGCAGTATTTT	CSAGSRQTTSTDTQYF
TRBD1	TRBV29-1	TRBJ1-3	12	many	TGCAGCGGAGGACAGGCTGGAAACACCATATATTTT	CSGGQAGNTIYF
TRBD2	TRBV29-1	TRBJ2-7	13	NA	TGCAGCGTTATTACGGGAGGTTCCTACGAGCAGTACTTC	CSVITGGSYEQYF
NA	TRBV7-3	TRBJ2-2	17	few	TGTGCCAGCAGCTTAAGAGCATGGACCGCGAACACCGGGGAGCTGTTTTTT	CASSLRAWTANTGELFF
NA	TRBV5-1	TRBJ2-5	15	many	TGCGCCAGCAGCTTGAGGGCAGGATGGCAAGAGACCCAGTACTTC	CASSLRAGWQETQYF
TRBD1	TRBV28	TRBJ1-6	16	NA	TGTGCCAGCAGTTCAACGTGGACAGGGTATAATTCACCCCTCCACTTT	CASSSTWTGYNSPLHF
NA	TRBV29-1	TRBJ2-5	12	NA	TGCAGCGTTCCTTGGGGCGCAGAGACCCAGTACTTC	CSVPWGAETQYF
TRBD1	TRBV28	TRBJ1-2	13	many	TGTGCCAGCAGCCGGACAGGGTACTATGGCTACACCTTC	CASSRTGYYGYTF
TRBD1	TRBV5-1	TRBJ2-1	15	many	TGCGCCAGCAGACATGGACAGGGGGAGGGCAATGAGCAGTTCTTC	CASRHGQGEGNEQFF
NA	TRBV6-6	TRBJ1-3	15	few	TGTGCCAGCAGTTACTCGGGGATCTCTGGAAACACCATATATTTT	CASSYSGISGNTIYF
NA	TRBV6-1	TRBJ1-5	16	many	TGTGCCAGCAGTGAATTCCTTGCGGACTTGCTTCAGCCCCAGCATTTT	CASSEFLADLLQPQHF
TRBD2	TRBV2	TRBJ2-1	15	many	TGTGCCAGCAGTTATGTAGCGGGATCCTACAATGAGCAGTTCTTC	CASSYVAGSYNEQFF
NA	TRBV7-3	TRBJ2-1	15	many	TGTGCCAGCAGCTTAGAACTAGCTCAAAGCCATGAGCAGTTCTTC	CASSLELAQSHEQFF
TRBD2	TRBV6-5	TRBJ2-1	14	NA	TGTGCCAGCAGTAAGGGGACTAGCGGGACTGAGCAGTTCTTC	CASSKGTSGTEQFF
NA	TRBV29-1	TRBJ2-1	15	many	TGCAGCGTTGAAGAGGGGGCGATCTCCTACAATGAGCAGTTCTTC	CSVEEGAISYNEQFF
NA	TRBV4-3	TRBJ2-2	16	many	TGCGCCAGCAGCCAAGATTCGGTTCGGAGGGCCGGGGAGCTGTTTTTT	CASSQDSVRRAGELFF
NA	TRBV18	TRBJ2-7	13	few	TGTGCCAGCTCACCACTGGGGTGGGGCGAGCAGTACTTC	CASSPLGWGEQYF
NA	TRBV3-1	TRBJ1-3	15	NA	TGTGCCAGCAGCCGGAACAGGGACCCTGGAAACACCATATATTTT	CASSRNRDPGNTIYF
NA	TRBV7-2	TRBJ1-5	15	few	TGTGCCAGCAGCCGACGAGAAGGTAACAATCAGCCCCAGCATTTT	CASSRREGNNQPQHF
TRBD1	TRBV18	TRBJ1-1	12	NA	TGTGCCAGCTCATTGGGGGACAGGGAAGCTTTCTTT	CASSLGDREAFF